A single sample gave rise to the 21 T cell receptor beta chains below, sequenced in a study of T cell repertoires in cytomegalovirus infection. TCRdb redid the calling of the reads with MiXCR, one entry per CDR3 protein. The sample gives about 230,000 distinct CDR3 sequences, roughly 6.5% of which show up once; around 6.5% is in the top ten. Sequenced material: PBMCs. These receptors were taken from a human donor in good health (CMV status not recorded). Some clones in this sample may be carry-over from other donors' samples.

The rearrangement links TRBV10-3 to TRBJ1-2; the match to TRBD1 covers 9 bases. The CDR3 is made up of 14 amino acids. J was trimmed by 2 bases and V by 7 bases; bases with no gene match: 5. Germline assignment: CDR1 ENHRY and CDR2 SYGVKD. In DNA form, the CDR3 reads TGTGCCATCAATCTCGGGACAGGGAACTATGGCTACACCTTC. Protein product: CAINLGTGNYGYTF.

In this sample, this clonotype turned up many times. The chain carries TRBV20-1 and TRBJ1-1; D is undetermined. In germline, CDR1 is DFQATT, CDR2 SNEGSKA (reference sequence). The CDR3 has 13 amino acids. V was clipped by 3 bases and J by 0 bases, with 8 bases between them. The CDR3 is CSARPGMNTEAFF. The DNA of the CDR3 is TGCAGTGCTAGGCCCGGGATGAACACTGAAGCTTTCTTT.

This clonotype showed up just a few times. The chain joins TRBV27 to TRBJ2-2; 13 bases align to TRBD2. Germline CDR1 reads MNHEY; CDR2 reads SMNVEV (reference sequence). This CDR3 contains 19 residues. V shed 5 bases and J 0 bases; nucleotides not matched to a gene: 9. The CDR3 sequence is CASSLFSGTSGANTGELFF. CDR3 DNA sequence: TGTGCCAGCAGTCTATTCTCCGGGACTAGCGGGGCGAACACCGGGGAGCTGTTTTTT.

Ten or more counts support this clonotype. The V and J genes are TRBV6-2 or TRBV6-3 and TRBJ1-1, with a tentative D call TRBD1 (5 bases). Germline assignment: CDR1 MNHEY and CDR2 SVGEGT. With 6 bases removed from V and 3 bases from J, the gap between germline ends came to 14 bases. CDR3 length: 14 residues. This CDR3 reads CASSLRVRDTEAFF. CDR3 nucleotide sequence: TGTGCCAGCAGCCTCAGGGTTCGCGACACTGAAGCTTTCTTT.

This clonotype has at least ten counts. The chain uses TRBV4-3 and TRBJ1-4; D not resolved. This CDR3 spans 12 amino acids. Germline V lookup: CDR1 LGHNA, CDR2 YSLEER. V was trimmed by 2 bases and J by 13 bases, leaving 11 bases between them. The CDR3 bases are TGCGCCAGCAGCCAACGAGGGCGGGCACTGTTTTTT. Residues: CASSQRGRALFF.

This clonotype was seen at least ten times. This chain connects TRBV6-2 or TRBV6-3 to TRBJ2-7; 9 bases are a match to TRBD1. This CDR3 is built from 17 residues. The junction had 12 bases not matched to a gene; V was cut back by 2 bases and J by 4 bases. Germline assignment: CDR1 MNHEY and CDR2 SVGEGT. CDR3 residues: CASSYRVGTGNFYEQYF. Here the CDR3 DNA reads TGTGCCAGCAGTTACAGAGTCGGGACAGGGAATTTTTACGAGCAGTACTTC.

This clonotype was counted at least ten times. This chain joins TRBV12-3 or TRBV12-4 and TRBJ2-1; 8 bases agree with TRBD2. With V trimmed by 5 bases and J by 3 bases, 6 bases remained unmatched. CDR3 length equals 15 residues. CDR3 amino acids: CASSRSGLDYNEQFF. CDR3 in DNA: TGTGCCAGCAGTCGATCGGGACTAGACTACAATGAGCAGTTCTTC.

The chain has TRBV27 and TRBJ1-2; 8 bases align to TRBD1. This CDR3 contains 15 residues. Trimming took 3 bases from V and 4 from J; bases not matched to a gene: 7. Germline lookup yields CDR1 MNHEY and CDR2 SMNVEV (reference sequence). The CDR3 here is CASSFGRGPPYGYTF. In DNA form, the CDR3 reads TGTGCCAGCAGTTTTGGCAGGGGGCCCCCCTATGGCTACACCTTC.

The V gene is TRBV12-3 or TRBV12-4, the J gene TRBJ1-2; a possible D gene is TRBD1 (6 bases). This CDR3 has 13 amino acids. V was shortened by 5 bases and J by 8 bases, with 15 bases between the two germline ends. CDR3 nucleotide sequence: TGTGCCAGCAGTCCACAGGGAGCTCGCGGCTACACCTTC. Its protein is CASSPQGARGYTF.

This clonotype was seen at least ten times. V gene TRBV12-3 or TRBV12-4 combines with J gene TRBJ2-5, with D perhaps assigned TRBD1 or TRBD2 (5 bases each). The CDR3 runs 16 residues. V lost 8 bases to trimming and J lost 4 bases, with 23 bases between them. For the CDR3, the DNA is TGTGCCAGCGGAACGTCGCCACGGGACCCGTCAGAGACCCAGTACTTC. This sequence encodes CASGTSPRDPSETQYF.

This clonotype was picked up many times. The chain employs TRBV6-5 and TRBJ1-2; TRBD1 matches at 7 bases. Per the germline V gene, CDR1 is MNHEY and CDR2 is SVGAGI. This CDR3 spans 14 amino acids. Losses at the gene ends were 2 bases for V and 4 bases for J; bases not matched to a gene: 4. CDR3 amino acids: CASSYRWDSYGYTF. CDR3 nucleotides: TGTGCCAGCAGTTACCGATGGGACAGCTATGGCTACACCTTC.

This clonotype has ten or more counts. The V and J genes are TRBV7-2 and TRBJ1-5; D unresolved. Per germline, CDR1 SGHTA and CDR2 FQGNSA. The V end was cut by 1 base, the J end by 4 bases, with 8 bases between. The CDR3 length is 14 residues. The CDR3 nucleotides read TGTGCCAGCAGCTTAGTCGAGGGAAATCAGCCCCAGCATTTT. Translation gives CASSLVEGNQPQHF. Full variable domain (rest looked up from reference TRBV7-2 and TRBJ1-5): GAGVSQSPSNKVTEKGKDVELRCDPISGHTALYWYRQSLGQGLEFLIYFQGNSAPDKSGLPSDRFSAERTGGSVSTLTIQRTQQEDSAVYLCASSLVEGNQPQHFGDGTRLSIL.

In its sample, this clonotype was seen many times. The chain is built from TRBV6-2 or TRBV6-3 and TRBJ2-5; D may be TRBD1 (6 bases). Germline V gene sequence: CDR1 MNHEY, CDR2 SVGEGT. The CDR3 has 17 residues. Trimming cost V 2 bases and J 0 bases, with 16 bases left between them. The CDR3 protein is CASSYPEDSPYQETQYF. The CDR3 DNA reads TGTGCCAGCAGTTACCCGGAGGACAGTCCGTACCAAGAGACCCAGTACTTC.

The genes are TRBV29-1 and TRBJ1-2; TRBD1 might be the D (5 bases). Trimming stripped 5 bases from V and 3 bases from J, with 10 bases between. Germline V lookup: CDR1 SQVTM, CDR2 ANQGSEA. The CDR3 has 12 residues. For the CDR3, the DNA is TGCAGCGTTCTGACGACAGACTATGGCTACACCTTC. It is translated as CSVLTTDYGYTF.

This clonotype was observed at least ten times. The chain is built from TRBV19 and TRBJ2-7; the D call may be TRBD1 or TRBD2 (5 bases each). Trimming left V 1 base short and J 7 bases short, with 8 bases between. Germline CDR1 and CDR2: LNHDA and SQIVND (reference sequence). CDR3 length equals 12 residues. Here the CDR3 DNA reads TGTGCCAGTAGTATAGTAGAGGGGGAGCAGTACTTC. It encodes CASSIVEGEQYF.

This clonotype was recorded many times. Here the CDR3 reads CASSHSDTQGAEWYNEQFF. The CDR3 nucleotides read TGCGCCAGCAGCCATTCTGACACCCAGGGGGCCGAATGGTACAATGAGCAGTTCTTC. The V and J genes are TRBV5-1 and TRBJ2-1, with 8 bases aligning to TRBD1. Germline CDR1 reads SGHRS; CDR2 reads YFSETQ. There are 19 residues in the CDR3. The V gene end was trimmed by 4 bases and the J gene end by 4 bases; junction bases not matched to a gene: 19.

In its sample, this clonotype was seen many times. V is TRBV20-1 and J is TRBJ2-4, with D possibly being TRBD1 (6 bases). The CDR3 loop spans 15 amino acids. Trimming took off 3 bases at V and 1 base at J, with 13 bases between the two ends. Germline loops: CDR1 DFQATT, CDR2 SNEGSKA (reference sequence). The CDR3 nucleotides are TGCAGTGCTAGTGGGCAGGGGTTGGCCAAAAACATTCAGTACTTC. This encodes CSASGQGLAKNIQYF.

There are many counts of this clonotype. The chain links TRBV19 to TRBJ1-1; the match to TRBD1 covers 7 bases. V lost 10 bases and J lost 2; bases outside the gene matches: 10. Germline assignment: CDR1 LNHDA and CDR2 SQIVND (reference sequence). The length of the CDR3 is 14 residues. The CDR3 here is CATNRGGGNTEAFF. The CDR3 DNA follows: TGTGCCACCAACAGAGGGGGCGGAAACACTGAAGCTTTCTTT.

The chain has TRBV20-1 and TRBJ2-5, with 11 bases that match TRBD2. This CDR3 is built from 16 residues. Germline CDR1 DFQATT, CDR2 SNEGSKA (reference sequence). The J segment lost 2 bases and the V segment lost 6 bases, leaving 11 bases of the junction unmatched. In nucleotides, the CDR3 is TGCAGTGCCAGGGGGCTAGCGGGGGGCAGACAAGAGACCCAGTACTTC. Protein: CSARGLAGGRQETQYF.

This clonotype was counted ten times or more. The CDR3 spells CASSFSTGEQPQHF. For the CDR3, the DNA is TGTGCCAGCAGCTTCTCCACCGGGGAGCAGCCCCAGCATTTT. The V and J genes are TRBV7-2 and TRBJ1-5; D is unclear. CDR1 and CDR2 from the germline V gene are SGHTA and FQGNSA. The V end was cut by 3 bases, the J end by 7 bases, with 13 bases between. The CDR3 sequence is 14 residues long.

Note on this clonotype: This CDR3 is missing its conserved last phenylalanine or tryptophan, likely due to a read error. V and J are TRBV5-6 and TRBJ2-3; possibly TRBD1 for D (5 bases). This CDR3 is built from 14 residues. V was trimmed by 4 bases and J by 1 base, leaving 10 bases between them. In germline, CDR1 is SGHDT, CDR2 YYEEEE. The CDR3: CASSPGLRTDTQYY. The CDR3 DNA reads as TGTGCCAGCAGCCCAGGGCTTCGCACAGATACGCAGTATTAT.